The rows below give T cell receptor beta chains drawn from one sample of a study of tumor-infiltrating lymphocytes in primary liver carcinoma. TCRdb re-derived calls from the multiplex PCR reads in MiXCR, one entry per CDR3 protein. The sample has about 120,000 distinct CDR3 sequences, around two thirds seen once; the top ten hold around 9%. The sample comprised liver tumor tissue from sampling region 1. All receptors come from a woman aged 55-69 years with primary liver carcinoma and hepatitis B virus infection. The conserved cysteine and the conserved F or W are not part of the CDR3 here. The order of the fields is V gene, D gene, CDR3 protein. A D gene is named only where the DNA matches it firmly.

TRBV30	-	AWIAQGTNTEAF
TRBV11-2	-	GSSPTHSYGYT
TRBV11-3	-	ASSPRAIPYYERY
TRBV28	-	ASSLKVYNEQF
TRBV11-2	TRBD2	VSTTGTSGRGSTDMQY
TRBV29-1	TRBD2	SVSGRGITDTHY
TRBV6-5	TRBD2	ASSPRTSGGGEQF
TRBV11-2	-	ASGLPLAGEQY
TRBV30	TRBD2	AWRGLAGKANTGELF
TRBV28	TRBD2	ASNLAGVYKEQF
TRBV29-1	TRBD2	SVYSGGTNLYTQY
TRBV9	-	ASSVDQSTDTQY
TRBV6-5	-	ASSPYADTQY
TRBV12-3/TRBV12-4	-	ASSFMDEQF
TRBV5-6	-	ASSWVQGSSNEQF
TRBV11-2	-	ASSLGRGDTYY
TRBV29-1	-	SVHSEFTDTQY
TRBV11-2	-	TNSLGAGVYEQY
TRBV2	-	ASSEGVSGELF
TRBV11-2	-	ASSLQSGFTGELF
TRBV28	-	AITLSGANVLT
TRBV7-9	-	VSTQGGGFSYEQY
TRBV6-2/TRBV6-3	-	ASSRLGETSYEQY
TRBV6-5	-	ASRGGGTETQY
TRBV11-2	-	ASSLNPGHTSEQH
TRBV16	-	ASSQGNTGELF
TRBV12-3/TRBV12-4	-	ASSSWTPVPSYEQY
TRBV5-1	-	ASSSDSQNHDYT
TRBV5-6	TRBD2	ASSSRLAGAYEQY
TRBV7-9	-	ASSLVGEGHTQH
TRBV4-1	-	ASSQDGRANIDTEAF
TRBV11-3	-	ASSYLGSDYNEQF
TRBV19	TRBD1	ASTGGQGNSPLH
TRBV6-5	TRBD1	ASSLTGTGNSPLY
TRBV11-1	TRBD2	ASLRQRAGESH